This entry is about one T cell receptor beta chain. Antigen specificity is unknown. This sample stems from a study of a mutant IDH1 vaccine in newly diagnosed glioma. Documented time point: week 47, end of study. The vaccine gave 300 ug of a 20-mer mutant IDH1 peptide subcutaneously per dose. The method was immunoSEQ multiplex PCR; TCRdb's version includes in-frame clones alone and lacks a portion of them. The data show roughly 34,000 clones, approximately 90% seen once. Per the germline V gene, CDR1 is LNHDA and CDR2 is SQIVND (reference sequence). The CDR3 extends over 15 amino acids. V lost 4 bases and J 2 bases, leaving 15 bases between the germline ends.

The source material was PBMCs, sampled from a glioma patient whose treatment included an IDH1 peptide vaccine. The chain uses TRBV19 and TRBJ2-7; D may be TRBD1 (5 bases). The receptor was derived from a woman aged 40 to 55 with glioma. CDR3 in amino acids: CASSTLQGLTYEQYF. CDR3 coding DNA: TGTGCCAGTAGTACCCTTCAGGGTCTAACCTACGAGCAGTACTTC.